The source of this T cell receptor beta chain is a study of blood T cells in healthy people across ages. Study-wide results and caveats: Unknown donor CMV status possibly confounded expanded clonotype changes. Researchers judged that diversity estimates from one million T cells fell short of true values.

The CDR3 is 15 amino acids. The germline CDR1 and CDR2 sequences are DFQATT and SNEGSKA (reference sequence). V lost 0 bases and J lost 6, with 12 bases in between. RNA extraction gave at least 5 micrograms of total RNA per sample. Primed by a sample-barcoded 5' primer and a J-beta primer mix, a second PCR proceeded for 7 to 11 cycles. TCRdb called the 5' RACE reads again in MiXCR, with one record for every CDR3 protein. The sample holds about 640,000 distinct CDR3 sequences, 45% to 65% seen once. In the case of this clonotype: Its matching antigen is unknown.

The sequence was collected from a man between 60 and 75 years old in good health. The V gene is TRBV20-1, the J gene TRBJ1-6; no reliable D call. Sequences were obtained from blood. The DNA of the CDR3 is TGCAGTGCTAGAGATGAAGAACGAGCTAATTCACCCCTCCACTTT. Amino acids: CSARDEERANSPLHF.